This entry lists 22 T cell receptor beta chains sequenced from one sample in a study of blood T cell repertoires in COVID-19. Clones were read by immunoSEQ multiplex PCR, and TCRdb kept only the in-frame ones, dropping some. The data show more than 150,000 clones, around 84% seen once. The sample consisted of peripheral blood. These receptor sequences come from a man aged 50-60 years with active or convalescent COVID-19.

This chain connects TRBV7-8 to TRBJ2-7; 9 bases agree with TRBD1. Germline loops: CDR1 SGHVS, CDR2 FQNEAQ. This CDR3 region has 14 residues. Trimming at V came to 5 bases and at J to 4 bases, leaving 6 bases not matched to a gene. This chain's CDR3 is CASSSRDRAYEQYF. CDR3 DNA: TGTGCCAGCAGCAGCCGGGACAGGGCTTACGAGCAGTACTTC. The full variable domain, its missing parts supplied by reference TRBV7-8 and TRBJ2-7, is GAGVSQSPRYKVAKRGQDVALRCDPISGHVSLFWYQQALGQGPEFLTYFQNEAQLDKSGLPSDRFFAERPEGSVSTLKIQRTQQEDSAVYLCASSSRDRAYEQYFGPGTRLTVT.

The V and J genes are TRBV19 and TRBJ2-1; perhaps TRBD1 as D (5 bases). The V gene's germline CDR1 is LNHDA and CDR2 SQIVND (reference sequence). The CDR3 extends over 15 amino acids. The germline V and J ends were trimmed by 3 bases and 3 bases, with 12 bases remaining between them. CDR3 region: CASSIEGQGYNEQFF. The CDR3 DNA sequence: TGTGCCAGTAGTATTGAAGGGCAGGGCTACAATGAGCAGTTCTTC.

The chain uses TRBV5-8 and TRBJ2-4; weak D call: TRBD1 (6 bases). Trimming removed 2 bases at V and 4 bases at J, with 13 bases between. The CDR3 has 15 residues. The germline V gene encodes CDR1 SGHTS and CDR2 YDEGEE. CDR3 in DNA: TGTGCCAGCAGCTTTTTAGGACAGCAGAAAAACATTCAGTACTTC. Translated, it gives CASSFLGQQKNIQYF.

This clone has just a few counts. This rearrangement joins TRBV6-1 to TRBJ2-5; 9 nucleotides agree with TRBD1. Germline CDR1 MNHNS, CDR2 SASEGT. V gave up 2 bases and J gave up 7 bases; unmatched junction bases: 2. The CDR3 contains 13 residues. The CDR3, as DNA: TGTGCCAGCAGTGAAAGACAGGGGGGGACCCAGTACTTC. Translation gives CASSERQGGTQYF.

The chain combines TRBV3-1 (or the pseudogene TRBV3-2) with TRBJ1-3; D remains unclear. Trimming removed 0 bases at V and 2 bases at J, with 11 bases between. Germline CDR1 is LGHDT and CDR2 is YNNKEL (reference sequence). The CDR3 sequence is 16 residues long. DNA of the CDR3: TGTGCCAGCAGCCAAGAGGGGAGTTCGGCTGGAAACACCATATATTTT. Encoded protein: CASSQEGSSAGNTIYF.

V is TRBV7-2 and J is TRBJ1-6; D is unresolved. Trimming stripped 1 base from V and 9 bases from J, with 10 bases between. CDR1 SGHTA and CDR2 FQGNSA come from the germline V gene. There are 14 residues in the CDR3. The CDR3 protein is CASSLGNRGSPLHF. CDR3 nucleotide sequence: TGTGCCAGCAGCTTAGGAAATCGGGGTTCACCCCTCCACTTT.

The V call is TRBV5-1, the J call TRBJ1-4; D is possibly TRBD1 (6 bases). Between the trimmed V and J ends, which lost 7 bases and 0 bases, there was a span of 13 bases. The germline V gene encodes CDR1 SGHRS and CDR2 YFSETQ. The CDR3 is made up of 15 amino acids. The CDR3 sequence: CASRTGTTTNEKLFF. In DNA form, the CDR3 reads TGCGCCAGCCGGACCGGGACAACAACTAATGAAAAACTGTTTTTT.

The chain links TRBV4-3 to TRBJ1-5; 7 positions match TRBD1. Trimming removed 0 bases from V and 4 bases from J; junction bases left unmatched: 9. CDR1 is LGHNA, CDR2 YSLEER, per germline. This CDR3 contains 17 residues. CDR3 in DNA: TGCGCCAGCAGCCAAGAGGTGCTGACAGGGATAAATCAGCCCCAGCATTTT. Its protein is CASSQEVLTGINQPQHF.

This clone has just one count. The gene calls are TRBV19 and TRBJ1-5, with TRBD1 matching 8 bases. Germline V gives CDR1 LNHDA, CDR2 SQIVND (reference sequence). This CDR3 spans 16 amino acids. V gave up 0 bases and J gave up 6 bases; unmatched junction bases: 7. This CDR3 reads CASSIEGRGLGQPQHF. In DNA, the CDR3 is TGTGCCAGTAGTATAGAGGGCAGGGGGCTAGGTCAGCCCCAGCATTTT.

The CDR3: CASSLSSSGGYNEQFF. In DNA form, the CDR3 reads TGTGCCAGCAGCTTATCGTCTAGCGGGGGATACAATGAGCAGTTCTTC. The gene calls are TRBV7-3 and TRBJ2-1, with 10 bases identical to TRBD2. Per germline, CDR1 SGHTA and CDR2 FQGTGA. The V and J ends lost 2 bases and 4 bases, in that order; junction bases with no gene match: 5. This CDR3 spans 16 amino acids.

J is TRBJ2-5 and V is TRBV5-1, with TRBD2 matching over 7 bases. The V gene end was trimmed by 2 bases and the J gene end by 3 bases; junction bases not matched to a gene: 10. The germline V gene encodes CDR1 SGHRS and CDR2 YFSETQ. The CDR3 is made up of 16 amino acids. The CDR3 DNA sequence: TGCGCCAGCAGCTTAGCATTCGGGACTAAGAAAGAGACCCAGTACTTC. Translation gives CASSLAFGTKKETQYF.

The V gene is TRBV6-2 or TRBV6-3, the J gene TRBJ1-3; no reliable D call. Per the germline V gene, CDR1 is MNHEY and CDR2 is SVGEGT. This CDR3 contains 18 residues. The V and J ends lost 0 bases and 0 bases respectively, with 15 bases between them. The CDR3 here is CASSYSLRRGSSGNTIYF. In DNA form, the CDR3 reads TGTGCCAGCAGTTACTCCTTGCGGCGAGGGAGCTCTGGAAACACCATATATTTT.

The chain is built from TRBV2 and TRBJ1-1, with 11 bases matching TRBD1. Germline CDR1 and CDR2: SNHLY and FYNNEI. V trimming: 7 bases; J trimming: 4 bases; junction bases outside the gene matches: 5. CDR3 length: 14 amino acids. CDR3: CASTLGQGGTEAFF. The DNA of the CDR3 is TGTGCCAGCACTTTGGGACAGGGGGGCACTGAAGCTTTCTTT.

CDR3 amino acids: CASSQARTGGNSPLHF. The CDR3 nucleotides read TGTGCCAGTAGCCAAGCCCGGACAGGGGGGAATTCACCCCTCCACTTT. This chain connects TRBV19 to TRBJ1-6; 10 nucleotides agree with TRBD1. The J segment lost 7 bases and the V segment lost 6 bases, leaving 9 bases of the junction unmatched. The germline CDR1 and CDR2 sequences are LNHDA and SQIVND (reference sequence). The CDR3 has 16 residues. The whole variable domain, remainder taken from reference TRBV19 and TRBJ1-6, is DGGITQSPKYLFRKEGQNVTLSCEQNLNHDAMYWYRQDPGQGLRLIYYSQIVNDFQKGDIAEGYSVSREKKESFPLTVTSAQKNPTAFYLCASSQARTGGNSPLHFGNGTRLTVT.

This clone was seen a single time. The rearrangement joins TRBV24-1 to TRBJ2-3; a weak D match, TRBD1 (5 bases). Germline CDR1 reads KGHDR; CDR2 reads SFDVKD. This CDR3 is built from 14 residues. Trimming stripped 7 bases from V and 1 base from J, with 11 bases between. CDR3 sequence reads: CATRSGAGTDTQYF. As DNA, the CDR3 is TGTGCCACCAGGTCTGGGGCCGGCACAGATACGCAGTATTTT.

This sequence joins TRBV7-9 and TRBJ2-5, with 7 positions matching TRBD1. Germline CDR1 is SEHNR and CDR2 is FQNEAQ (reference sequence). CDR3 length: 14 residues. V lost 2 bases, J lost 4 bases, and 4 bases stayed unmatched. The CDR3 region has the DNA TGTGCCAGCAGCTTACTAGGGGGCGGAGAGACCCAGTACTTC. Protein sequence: CASSLLGGGETQYF.

CDR3 in DNA: TGCGCCAGGCAGGCGACCTACGAGCAGTACTTC. Translated: CARQATYEQYF. The rearrangement joins TRBV5-1 to TRBJ2-7; D is unresolved. V was cut by 8 bases and J by 2 bases, with 8 bases left in between. The CDR3 covers 11 residues. The germline CDR1 and CDR2 sequences are SGHRS and YFSETQ.

The gene calls are TRBV13 and TRBJ2-3; TRBD1 agrees at 9 bases. Germline loops: CDR1 PRHDT, CDR2 FYEKMQ (reference sequence). The CDR3 contains 16 residues. V shed 3 bases and J 3 bases; nucleotides not matched to a gene: 7. CDR3 sequence (DNA): TGTGCCAGCAGCTTCGGGACCGGGACAGGGACAGATACGCAGTATTTT. This translates into CASSFGTGTGTDTQYF.

This clone has only a few counts. The J gene is TRBJ1-1, the V gene TRBV11-1, with 8 nucleotides matching TRBD1. The CDR3 runs to 14 residues. Germline CDR1 SGHAT, CDR2 FQDESV (reference sequence). Trimming cost V 2 bases and J 6 bases; bases outside gene matches: 5. The CDR3 sequence is CASSLRTGRAEAFF. For the CDR3, the DNA is TGTGCCAGCAGCTTACGGACAGGGAGGGCTGAAGCTTTCTTT.

This clone was seen once. The rearrangement joins TRBV5-6 to TRBJ1-1; the match to TRBD1 covers 10 bases. CDR3 length: 16 amino acids. The trim removed 2 bases at V and 4 bases at J, leaving 8 bases unmatched. The germline V gene encodes CDR1 SGHDT and CDR2 YYEEEE. CDR3 DNA: TGTGCCAGCAGCTTAAGACAGGGGGCTGTGGGCACTGAAGCTTTCTTT. Amino acids: CASSLRQGAVGTEAFF.

The chain employs TRBV5-1 and TRBJ2-1; 9 nucleotides align to TRBD2. Trimming at V came to 4 bases and at J to 6 bases, leaving 8 bases not matched to a gene. Germline loops: CDR1 SGHRS, CDR2 YFSETQ. The length of the CDR3 is 15 residues. Written as DNA, the CDR3 is TGCGCCAGCAGCCAATCTAGCGGGATTCTCAATGAGCAGTTCTTC. This encodes CASSQSSGILNEQFF.

The chain combines TRBV7-3 with TRBJ1-1; maybe TRBD1 (5 bases). The CDR3 totals 12 residues. CDR1 is SGHTA, CDR2 FQGTGA, per germline. V lost 4 bases, J lost 7 bases, and 10 bases lay in between. The DNA of the CDR3 is TGTGCCAGCAGCTCCGGGGGAGATGAAGCTTTCTTT. Its protein is CASSSGGDEAFF.